This T cell receptor beta chain was recovered during a study of a mutant IDH1 vaccine in newly diagnosed glioma. Across the study: Eight vaccine doses were administered to patients at weeks 1, 3, 5, 7, 11, 15, 19 and 23. Patients under treatment included about 60% males and roughly 40% females and had a mean age of approximately 40 years. Patients were started on vaccination 4-6 weeks after radiotherapy alone, or with temozolomide cycles.

As concerns this clone: No antigen is known for it.

Between the trimmed V and J ends, which lost 4 bases and 6 bases, there was a span of 19 bases. From germline, CDR1 is SGHTA and CDR2 FQGNSA. The CDR3 is 15 amino acids. Some clones are missing from TCRdb's copy, which holds only in-frame ones; the method was immunoSEQ multiplex PCR. The sample shows about 62,000 clones, around 89% of them seen only once. The time point: week 11, during vaccination. Doses consisted of 300 ug of mutant IDH1 20-mer peptide each, paired with topical imiquimod. The donor cohort comprised cases of new WHO grade 3 or 4 IDH1-mutant, ATRX-lost astrocytoma. The V gene is TRBV7-2, the J gene TRBJ2-7, with D maybe TRBD2 (6 bases). The origin of this receptor is a man aged 40-49 years with glioma. Here the sequenced sample was PBMCs, taken from a glioma patient whose treatment included an IDH1 peptide vaccine. CDR3 coding DNA: TGTGCCAGCAGCTGGTCGACAGCGGAGGGTGGCGAGCAGTACGTC. This sequence encodes CASSWSTAEGGEQYV.